A selection of T cell receptor beta chains follows, all from one sample in a study of T cell responses to AZD1222 COVID-19 vaccine. The method was immunoSEQ multiplex PCR; TCRdb's version includes in-frame clones alone and lacks a portion of them. The sample lists some 170,000 clones, around nine tenths occurring once. The sample here was peripheral blood, taken 28 days after the second AZD1222 dose. These receptors all stem from an adult who received the AZD1222 COVID-19 vaccine. CDR3s include the opening cysteine and the closing phenylalanine or tryptophan. The D gene is left open where the match is weak. The size field is filled for only some rows; it gives once, few, many or a size class.

CDR3: CSVWFRGDEKLFF
DNA: TGCAGCGTTTGGTTCCGGGGCGATGAAAAACTGTTTTTT
D: .
J: TRBJ1-4
V: TRBV29-1
size: once

CDR3: CASSLLPVSSYEQYF
DNA: TGTGCCAGCAGTTTATTACCGGTAAGCTCCTACGAGCAGTACTTC
D: .
J: TRBJ2-7
V: TRBV27
size: once

CDR3: CASTPNRNTEAFF
DNA: TGTGCCAGCACGCCGAATAGGAACACTGAAGCTTTCTTT
D: .
J: TRBJ1-1
V: TRBV28
size: .

CDR3: CASRFDRDAPAGAFF
DNA: TGTGCCAGCAGATTTGACAGGGACGCCCCGGCCGGAGCTTTCTTT
D: TRBD1
J: TRBJ1-1
V: TRBV7-8
size: .

CDR3: CASSTRLTDRGIYQPQHF
DNA: TGTGCCAGCAGTACCCGACTTACCGACAGGGGGATCTATCAGCCCCAGCATTTT
D: TRBD1
J: TRBJ1-5
V: TRBV27
size: once

CDR3: CASSLRDIYKGDNQPQHF
DNA: TGTGCCAGCAGCTTAAGGGACATATACAAGGGGGACAATCAGCCCCAGCATTTT
D: .
J: TRBJ1-5
V: TRBV7-2
size: .

CDR3: CATQETPVNEQFF
DNA: TGTGCCACGCAGGAGACGCCCGTTAATGAGCAGTTCTTC
D: .
J: TRBJ2-1
V: TRBV19
size: .

CDR3: CASRGRNEAFF
DNA: TGTGCCAGCCGTGGCCGGAATGAAGCTTTCTTT
D: .
J: TRBJ1-1
V: TRBV2
size: .

CDR3: CASSPNLGRSHQDSNYGYTF
DNA: TGTGCCAGCAGCCCAAATTTAGGACGGAGCCACCAAGATTCTAACTATGGCTACACCTTC
D: .
J: TRBJ1-2
V: TRBV27
size: .

CDR3: CASLWAGMFLPDTQYF
DNA: TGCGCCAGCTTGTGGGCAGGGATGTTCTTGCCAGATACGCAGTATTTT
D: .
J: TRBJ2-3
V: TRBV10-1
size: .

CDR3: CASSQGWASYNEQFF
DNA: TGTGCCAGCAGCCAGGGTTGGGCCTCCTACAATGAGCAGTTCTTC
D: .
J: TRBJ2-1
V: TRBV3-1/TRBV3-2
size: .

CDR3: CASSHQGDNTEAFF
DNA: TGTGCCAGCAGCCACCAGGGGGACAACACTGAAGCTTTCTTT
D: TRBD1
J: TRBJ1-1
V: TRBV7-8
size: .

CDR3: CASSISRVDTEAFF
DNA: TGTGCCAGTAGTATCTCCAGGGTAGACACTGAAGCTTTCTTT
D: .
J: TRBJ1-1
V: TRBV19
size: .

CDR3: CASSPGVMGTQYF
DNA: TGTGCCAGCTCACCCGGGGTGATGGGGACGCAGTATTTT
D: .
J: TRBJ2-3
V: TRBV18
size: .

CDR3: CSVVLPQLSGVHAGGTEAFF
DNA: TGCAGCGTTGTGCTCCCCCAGTTGTCGGGGGTTCACGCGGGCGGCACTGAAGCTTTCTTT
D: .
J: TRBJ1-1
V: TRBV29-1
size: .

CDR3: CASSYSTVSGNTIYF
DNA: TGTGCCAGCAGTTACTCGACAGTCTCTGGAAACACCATATATTTT
D: .
J: TRBJ1-3
V: TRBV6-2/TRBV6-3
size: .

CDR3: CASSIFRGLSQETQYF
DNA: TGTGCCAGTAGTATATTCAGGGGGCTATCCCAAGAGACCCAGTACTTC
D: TRBD1
J: TRBJ2-5
V: TRBV19
size: .

CDR3: CASLWGQNTEAFF
DNA: TGTGCCAGTTTATGGGGGCAGAACACTGAAGCTTTCTTT
D: .
J: TRBJ1-1
V: TRBV7-2
size: .

CDR3: CASSLYGTVNTGELFF
DNA: TGTGCCAGCAGTTTATATGGGACAGTGAACACCGGGGAGCTGTTTTTT
D: TRBD1
J: TRBJ2-2
V: TRBV27
size: once

CDR3: CASSLADYGYTF
DNA: TGCGCCAGCAGCTTGGCGGACTATGGCTACACCTTC
D: .
J: TRBJ1-2
V: TRBV5-1
size: .

CDR3: CASSSPGSLGGNIQYF
DNA: TGTGCCAGCAGCTCACCTGGGTCCCTAGGAGGGAACATTCAGTACTTC
D: .
J: TRBJ2-4
V: TRBV5-4
size: .

CDR3: CASSQTRGTEAFF
DNA: TGTGCCAGCAGCCAAACGCGGGGGACGGAAGCTTTCTTT
D: .
J: TRBJ1-1
V: TRBV3-1/TRBV3-2
size: .

CDR3: CASSFGNSGNTIYF
DNA: TGTGCCAGCAGCTTCGGGAATTCTGGAAACACCATATATTTT
D: .
J: TRBJ1-3
V: TRBV13
size: .

CDR3: CASSPARDMIYEQYF
DNA: TGTGCCAGCAGCCCGGCCCGGGACATGATCTACGAGCAGTACTTC
D: .
J: TRBJ2-7
V: TRBV7-6
size: .

CDR3: CAIRGSNQPQHF
DNA: TGTGCCATCAGGGGCAGCAATCAGCCCCAGCATTTT
D: .
J: TRBJ1-5
V: TRBV28
size: once

CDR3: CASGRGYNEQFF
DNA: TGTGCCAGCGGGCGGGGGTACAATGAGCAGTTCTTC
D: TRBD2
J: TRBJ2-1
V: TRBV11-1
size: .

CDR3: CASSPQSPTPQHF
DNA: TGTGCCAGCAGTCCCCAGTCCCCCACGCCCCAGCATTTT
D: .
J: TRBJ1-5
V: TRBV12-3/TRBV12-4
size: .

CDR3: CASSQDVGLAGFSSTDTQYF
DNA: TGTGCCAGCAGCCAAGATGTGGGACTAGCGGGGTTTTCTAGCACAGATACGCAGTATTTT
D: TRBD2
J: TRBJ2-3
V: TRBV4-2
size: .

CDR3: CASSLKTGAEFYEQYF
DNA: TGTGCCAGCAGTTTAAAGACAGGAGCAGAATTTTACGAGCAGTACTTC
D: .
J: TRBJ2-7
V: TRBV27
size: .

CDR3: CASSDNGDYGYTF
DNA: TGTGCCAGCAGTGACAACGGGGACTATGGCTACACCTTC
D: .
J: TRBJ1-2
V: TRBV6-1
size: .

CDR3: CASSEDSSYNEQFF
DNA: TGTGCCAGCAGTGAGGACAGCTCCTACAATGAGCAGTTCTTC
D: .
J: TRBJ2-1
V: TRBV6-4
size: .

CDR3: CAISDQQNQPQHF
DNA: TGTGCCATCAGTGATCAACAGAATCAGCCCCAGCATTTT
D: .
J: TRBJ1-5
V: TRBV10-3
size: .

CDR3: CASRFNTEAFF
DNA: TGTGCCAGCAGGTTTAACACTGAAGCTTTCTTT
D: .
J: TRBJ1-1
V: TRBV7-2
size: .

CDR3: CATGLDTYNEQFF
DNA: TGTGCCACCGGACTAGACACCTACAATGAGCAGTTCTTC
D: TRBD2
J: TRBJ2-1
V: TRBV6-5
size: .

CDR3: CASRTTRGAFNGYTF
DNA: TGTGCCAGCAGAACGACAAGGGGGGCTTTCAATGGCTACACCTTC
D: .
J: TRBJ1-2
V: TRBV6-6
size: .

CDR3: CASSQIFGTVTNTIYF
DNA: TGTGCCAGCAGCCAAATTTTTGGGACGGTGACTAACACCATATATTTT
D: .
J: TRBJ1-3
V: TRBV11-2
size: .

CDR3: CANGQSKETQYF
DNA: TGTGCCAACGGACAGAGCAAAGAGACCCAGTACTTC
D: .
J: TRBJ2-5
V: TRBV2
size: .

CDR3: CASSQEGGTVGSRSYNEQFF
DNA: TGTGCCAGCAGCCAAGAAGGCGGGACAGTGGGTTCTCGTTCCTACAATGAGCAGTTCTTC
D: .
J: TRBJ2-1
V: TRBV3-1/TRBV3-2
size: few

CDR3: CASGLGSGFGTDTQYF
DNA: TGTGCTAGTGGTTTGGGTAGCGGGTTTGGCACAGATACGCAGTATTTT
D: TRBD2
J: TRBJ2-3
V: TRBV12-5
size: .

CDR3: CASSFSEETQYF
DNA: TGTGCCAGCAGCTTCAGTGAGGAGACCCAGTACTTC
D: .
J: TRBJ2-5
V: TRBV5-5
size: .

CDR3: CASSVGSTQETQYF
DNA: TGTGCCAGCAGCGTCGGCAGCACCCAAGAGACCCAGTACTTC
D: .
J: TRBJ2-5
V: TRBV9
size: .

CDR3: CASRRARWANEKLFF
DNA: TGTGCCAGCAGACGAGCAAGGTGGGCTAATGAAAAACTGTTTTTT
D: .
J: TRBJ1-4
V: TRBV11-2
size: .

CDR3: CASSQDVDSRYGYTF
DNA: TGTGCCAGCAGCCAAGATGTCGACAGCCGCTATGGCTACACCTTC
D: .
J: TRBJ1-2
V: TRBV4-2
size: .

CDR3: CASSSSGTGELFF
DNA: TGTGCCAGCAGCTCCAGCGGGACCGGGGAGCTGTTTTTT
D: .
J: TRBJ2-2
V: TRBV7-9
size: .

CDR3: CASSPKGINQPQHF
DNA: TGTGCCAGCTCACCAAAAGGAATCAATCAGCCCCAGCATTTT
D: .
J: TRBJ1-5
V: TRBV18
size: .

CDR3: CASSYASTVTGNTIYF
DNA: TGTGCCAGCAGTTACGCCTCGACCGTAACTGGAAACACCATATATTTT
D: .
J: TRBJ1-3
V: TRBV6-5
size: .

CDR3: CASSIGRGTEAFF
DNA: TGTGCCAGTAGTATCGGTCGGGGGACTGAAGCTTTCTTT
D: .
J: TRBJ1-1
V: TRBV19
size: .

CDR3: CASSALKTEAFF
DNA: TGTGCCAGCAGTGCGTTGAAGACTGAAGCTTTCTTT
D: .
J: TRBJ1-1
V: TRBV25-1
size: .